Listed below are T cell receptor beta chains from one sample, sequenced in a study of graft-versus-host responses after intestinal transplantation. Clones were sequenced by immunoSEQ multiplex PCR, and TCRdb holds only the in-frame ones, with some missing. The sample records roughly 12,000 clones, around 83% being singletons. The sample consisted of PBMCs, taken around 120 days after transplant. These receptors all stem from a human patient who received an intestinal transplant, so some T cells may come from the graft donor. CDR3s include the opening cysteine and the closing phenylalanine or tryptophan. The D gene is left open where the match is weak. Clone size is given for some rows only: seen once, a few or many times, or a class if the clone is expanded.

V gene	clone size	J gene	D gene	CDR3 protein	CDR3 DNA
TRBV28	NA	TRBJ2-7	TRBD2	CASSLTAGGGNQYF	TGTGCCAGCAGTTTAACGGCGGGGGGGGGAAATCAGTACTTC
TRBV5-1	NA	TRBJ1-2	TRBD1	CASSLADRGLANYGYTF	TGCGCCAGCAGCTTGGCGGACAGGGGGTTAGCTAACTATGGCTACACCTTC
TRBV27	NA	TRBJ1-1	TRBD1	CASSAGQGMTEAFF	TGTGCCAGCAGTGCGGGACAGGGGATGACTGAAGCTTTCTTT
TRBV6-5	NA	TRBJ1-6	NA	CASSSPIGDGSSPLHF	TGTGCCAGCAGTTCCCCGATTGGGGATGGGAGTTCACCCCTCCACTTT
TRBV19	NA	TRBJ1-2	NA	CASSPSLGYYTF	TGTGCCAGTAGTCCCTCACTCGGGTACTACACCTTC
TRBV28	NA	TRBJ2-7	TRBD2	CASSSTSDSYEQYF	TGTGCCAGCAGTTCCACTAGCGACTCCTACGAGCAGTACTTC
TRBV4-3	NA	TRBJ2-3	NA	CASSQVAAGQLDTQYF	TGCGCCAGCAGCCAAGTCGCGGCGGGTCAGCTAGATACGCAGTATTTT
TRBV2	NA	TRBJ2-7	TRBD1	CASRRRGTGRNYEQYF	TGTGCCAGCAGGAGGAGGGGGACAGGGAGAAACTACGAGCAGTACTTC
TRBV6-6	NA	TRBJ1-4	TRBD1	CASSYSPGQGNEKLFF	TGTGCCAGCAGTTACTCGCCTGGACAGGGGAATGAAAAACTGTTTTTT
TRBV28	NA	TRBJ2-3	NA	CASSPWGMDSTDTQYF	TGTGCCAGCAGCCCCTGGGGGATGGACAGCACAGATACGCAGTATTTT
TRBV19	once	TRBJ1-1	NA	CASSINLNTEAFF	TGTGCCAGTAGTATCAATCTGAACACTGAAGCTTTCTTT
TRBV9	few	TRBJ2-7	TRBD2	CASSVRTSLFPGF	TGTGCCAGCAGCGTAAGGACTAGCCTTTTCCCGGGGTTC
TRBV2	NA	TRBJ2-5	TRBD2	CASRGGGNQETQYF	TGTGCCAGCAGGGGGGGAGGGAATCAAGAGACCCAGTACTTC
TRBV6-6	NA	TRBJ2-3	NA	CASSWGVSTDTQYF	TGTGCCAGCAGTTGGGGGGTTAGCACAGATACGCAGTATTTT
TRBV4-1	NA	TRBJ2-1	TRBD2	CASSASGTSLYNEQFF	TGCGCCAGCAGCGCAAGCGGGACTTCACTCTACAATGAGCAGTTCTTC
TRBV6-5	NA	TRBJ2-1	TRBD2	CASSAGGTIDGEQFF	TGTGCCAGCAGCGCCGGTGGGACTATAGATGGTGAGCAGTTCTTC
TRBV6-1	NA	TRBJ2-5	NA	CASRSGAGRETQYF	TGTGCCAGCAGATCGGGGGCAGGGCGAGAGACCCAGTACTTC
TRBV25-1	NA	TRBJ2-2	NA	CASSAGSNTGELFF	TGTGCCAGCAGTGCTGGGTCGAACACCGGGGAGCTGTTTTTT
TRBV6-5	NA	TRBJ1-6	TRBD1	CASSYGAGGEYSPLHF	TGTGCCAGCAGTTATGGGGCAGGGGGCGAGTATTCACCCCTCCACTTT
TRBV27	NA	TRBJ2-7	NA	CASSFPGRGYEQYF	TGTGCCAGCAGTTTTCCCGGGAGAGGATACGAGCAGTACTTC
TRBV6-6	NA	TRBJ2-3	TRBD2	CATGRAGGEPDTQYF	TGTGCCACTGGTAGAGCGGGAGGGGAGCCAGATACGCAGTATTTT
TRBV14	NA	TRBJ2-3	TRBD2	CASSRSGGAGGTQYF	TGTGCCAGCAGCCGGAGCGGGGGCGCCGGAGGTACGCAGTATTTT
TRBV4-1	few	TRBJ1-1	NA	CASSQLENRPRVEAFF	TGCGCCAGCAGCCAACTTGAGAACAGGCCCCGGGTTGAAGCTTTCTTT
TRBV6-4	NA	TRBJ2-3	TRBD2	CASGGGRLSTDTQYF	TGTGCCAGCGGCGGGGGGAGGCTTAGCACAGATACGCAGTATTTT
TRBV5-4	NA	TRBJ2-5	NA	CASSLENQETQYF	TGTGCCAGCAGCTTGGAGAACCAAGAGACCCAGTACTTC
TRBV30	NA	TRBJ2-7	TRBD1	CAWSFRDRDYEQYF	TGTGCCTGGAGTTTCCGGGACAGGGACTACGAGCAGTACTTC
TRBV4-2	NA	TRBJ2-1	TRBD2	CASSQEAGGPSEQFF	TGTGCCAGCAGCCAAGAGGCGGGAGGGCCGTCTGAGCAGTTCTTC